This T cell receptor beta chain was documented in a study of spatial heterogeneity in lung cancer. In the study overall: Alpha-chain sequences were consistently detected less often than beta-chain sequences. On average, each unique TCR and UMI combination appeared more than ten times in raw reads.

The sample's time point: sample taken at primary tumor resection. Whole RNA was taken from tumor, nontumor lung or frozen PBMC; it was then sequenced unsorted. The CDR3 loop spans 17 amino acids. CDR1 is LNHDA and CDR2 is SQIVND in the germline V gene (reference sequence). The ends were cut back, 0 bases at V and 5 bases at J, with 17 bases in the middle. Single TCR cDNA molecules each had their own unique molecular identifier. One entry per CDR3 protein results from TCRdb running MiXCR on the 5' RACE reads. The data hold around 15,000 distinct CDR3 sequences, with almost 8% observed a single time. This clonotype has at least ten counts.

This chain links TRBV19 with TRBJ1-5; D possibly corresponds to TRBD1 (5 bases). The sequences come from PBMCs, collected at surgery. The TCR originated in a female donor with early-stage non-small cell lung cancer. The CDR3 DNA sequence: TGTGCCAGTAGTATAGATGAATCCAGGGTTAGGGATCAGCCCCAGCATTTT. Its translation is CASSIDESRVRDQPQHF. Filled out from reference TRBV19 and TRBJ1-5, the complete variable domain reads DGGITQSPKYLFRKEGQNVTLSCEQNLNHDAMYWYRQDPGQGLRLIYYSQIVNDFQKGDIAEGYSVSREKKESFPLTVTSAQKNPTAFYLCASSIDESRVRDQPQHFGDGTRLSIL.